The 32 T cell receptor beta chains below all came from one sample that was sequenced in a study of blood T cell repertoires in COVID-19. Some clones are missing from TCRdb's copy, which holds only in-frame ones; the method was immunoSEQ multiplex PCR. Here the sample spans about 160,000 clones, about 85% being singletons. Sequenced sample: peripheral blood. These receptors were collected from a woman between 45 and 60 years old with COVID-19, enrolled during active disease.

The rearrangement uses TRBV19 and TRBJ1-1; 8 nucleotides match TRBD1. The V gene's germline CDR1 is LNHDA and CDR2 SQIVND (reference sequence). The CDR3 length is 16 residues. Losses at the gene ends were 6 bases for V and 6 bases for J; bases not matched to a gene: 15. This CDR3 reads CASSKSRQGRYAEAFF. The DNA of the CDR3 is TGTGCCAGTAGCAAGTCTAGACAGGGGCGGTATGCTGAAGCTTTCTTT.

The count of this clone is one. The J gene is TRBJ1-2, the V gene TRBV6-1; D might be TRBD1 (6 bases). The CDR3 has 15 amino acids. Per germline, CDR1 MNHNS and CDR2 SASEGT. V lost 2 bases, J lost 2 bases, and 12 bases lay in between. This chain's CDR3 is CASSEQQGGNYGYTF. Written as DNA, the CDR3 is TGTGCCAGCAGTGAACAACAGGGAGGGAACTATGGCTACACCTTC.

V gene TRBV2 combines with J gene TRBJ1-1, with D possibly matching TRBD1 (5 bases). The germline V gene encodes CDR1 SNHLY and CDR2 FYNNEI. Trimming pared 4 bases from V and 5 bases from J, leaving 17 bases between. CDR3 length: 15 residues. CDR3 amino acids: CASSVLQGGWTEAFF. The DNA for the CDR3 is TGTGCCAGCAGTGTTTTGCAGGGAGGGTGGACTGAAGCTTTCTTT.

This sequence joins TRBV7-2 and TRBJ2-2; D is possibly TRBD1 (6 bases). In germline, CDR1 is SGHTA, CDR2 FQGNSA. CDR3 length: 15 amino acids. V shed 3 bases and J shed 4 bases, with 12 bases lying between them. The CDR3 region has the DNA TGTGCCAGCAGCTTCCAGGGGCGATTCACCGGGGAGCTGTTTTTT. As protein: CASSFQGRFTGELFF.

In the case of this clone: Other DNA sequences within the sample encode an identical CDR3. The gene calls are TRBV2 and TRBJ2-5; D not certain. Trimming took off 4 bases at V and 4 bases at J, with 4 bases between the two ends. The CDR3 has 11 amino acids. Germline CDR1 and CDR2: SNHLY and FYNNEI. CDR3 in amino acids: CASSARETQYF. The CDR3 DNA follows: TGTGCCAGCAGTGCCCGAGAGACCCAGTACTTC.

CDR3 amino acids: CASSYPGTGANTEAFF. The DNA of the CDR3 is TGTGCCAGCAGTTACCCGGGAACAGGGGCGAACACTGAAGCTTTCTTT. The chain recombines TRBV6-2 or TRBV6-3 with TRBJ1-1; TRBD1 aligns across 7 bases. From germline, CDR1 is MNHEY and CDR2 SVGEGT. The V gene end was trimmed by 2 bases and the J gene end by 1 base; junction bases not matched to a gene: 7. The CDR3 covers 16 residues.

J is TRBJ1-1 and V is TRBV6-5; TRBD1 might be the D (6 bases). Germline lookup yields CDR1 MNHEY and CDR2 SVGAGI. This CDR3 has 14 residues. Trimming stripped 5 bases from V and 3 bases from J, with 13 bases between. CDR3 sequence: CASSPLDSDTEAFF. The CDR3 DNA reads TGTGCCAGCAGTCCCTTGGACAGCGACACTGAAGCTTTCTTT.

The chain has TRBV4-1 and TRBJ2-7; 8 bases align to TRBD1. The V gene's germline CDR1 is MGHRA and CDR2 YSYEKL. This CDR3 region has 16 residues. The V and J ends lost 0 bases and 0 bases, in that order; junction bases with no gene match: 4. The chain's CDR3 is CASSQEDRAFSYEQYF. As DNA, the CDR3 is TGCGCCAGCAGCCAAGAGGACAGGGCTTTCTCCTACGAGCAGTACTTC.

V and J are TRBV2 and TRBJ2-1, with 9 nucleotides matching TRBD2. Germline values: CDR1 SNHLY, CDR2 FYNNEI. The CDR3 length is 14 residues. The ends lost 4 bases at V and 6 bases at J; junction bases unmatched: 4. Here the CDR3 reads CASSGGGGGNEQFF. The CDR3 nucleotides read TGTGCCAGCAGTGGCGGGGGGGGAGGCAATGAGCAGTTCTTC.

CDR3 protein: CASSQLAGANTGELFF. CDR3 DNA: TGCGCCAGCAGCCAATTAGCGGGGGCGAACACCGGGGAGCTGTTTTTT. This chain joins TRBV4-1 and TRBJ2-2; 9 nucleotides match TRBD2. The CDR3 loop spans 16 amino acids. Germline V CDR1 and CDR2: MGHRA, YSYEKL. The ends lost 2 bases at V and 0 bases at J; junction bases unmatched: 1.

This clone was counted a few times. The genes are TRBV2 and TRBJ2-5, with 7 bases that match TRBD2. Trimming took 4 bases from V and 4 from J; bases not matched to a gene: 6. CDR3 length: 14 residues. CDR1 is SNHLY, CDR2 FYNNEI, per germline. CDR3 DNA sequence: TGTGCCAGCAGTGCCGGGGGAGGGAGAGAGACCCAGTACTTC. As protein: CASSAGGGRETQYF.

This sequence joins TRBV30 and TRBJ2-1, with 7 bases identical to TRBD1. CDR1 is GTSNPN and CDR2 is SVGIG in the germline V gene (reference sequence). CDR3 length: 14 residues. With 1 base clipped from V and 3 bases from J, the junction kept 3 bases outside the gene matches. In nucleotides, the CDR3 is TGTGCCTGGAGTGACGGGACAGACTACAATGAGCAGTTCTTC. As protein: CAWSDGTDYNEQFF.

CDR3 amino acids: CASSEVGRETQYF. The CDR3 coding sequence is TGTGCCAGCAGTGAAGTGGGGCGAGAGACCCAGTACTTC. V gene TRBV6-1 combines with J gene TRBJ2-5, with a possible D match to TRBD1 (5 bases). Per the germline V gene, CDR1 is MNHNS and CDR2 is SASEGT. This CDR3 has 13 residues. The ends were cut back, 1 base at V and 4 bases at J, with 7 bases in the middle.

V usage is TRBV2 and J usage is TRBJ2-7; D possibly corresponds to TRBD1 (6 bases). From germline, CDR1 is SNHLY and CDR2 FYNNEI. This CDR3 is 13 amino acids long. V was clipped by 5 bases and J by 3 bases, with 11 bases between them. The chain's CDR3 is CASSTGQNYEQYF. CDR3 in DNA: TGTGCCAGCAGTACCGGACAGAACTACGAGCAGTACTTC.

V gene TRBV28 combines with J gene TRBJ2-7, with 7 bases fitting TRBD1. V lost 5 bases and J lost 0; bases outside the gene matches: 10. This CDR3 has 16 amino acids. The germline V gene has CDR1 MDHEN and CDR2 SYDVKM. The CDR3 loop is CASSRTMTGTSYEQYF. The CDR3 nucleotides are TGTGCCAGCAGTCGTACTATGACAGGGACCTCCTACGAGCAGTACTTC.

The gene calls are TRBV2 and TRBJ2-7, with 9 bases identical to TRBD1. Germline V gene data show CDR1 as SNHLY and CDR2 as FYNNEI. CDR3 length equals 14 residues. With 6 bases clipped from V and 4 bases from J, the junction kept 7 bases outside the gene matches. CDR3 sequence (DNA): TGTGCCAGCAGGACGACAGGGGGAGTTTACGAGCAGTACTTC. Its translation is CASRTTGGVYEQYF. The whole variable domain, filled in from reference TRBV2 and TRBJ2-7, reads EPEVTQTPSHQVTQMGQEVILRCVPISNHLYFYWYRQILGQKVEFLVSFYNNEISEKSEIFDDQFSVERPDGSNFTLKIRSTKLEDSAMYFCASRTTGGVYEQYFGPGTRLTVT.

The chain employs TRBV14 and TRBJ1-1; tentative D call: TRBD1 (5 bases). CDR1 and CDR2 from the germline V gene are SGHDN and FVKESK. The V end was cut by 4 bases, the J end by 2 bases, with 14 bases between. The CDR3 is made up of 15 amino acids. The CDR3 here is CASSPLRDSNTEAFF. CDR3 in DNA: TGTGCCAGCAGCCCACTCCGGGACTCTAACACTGAAGCTTTCTTT.

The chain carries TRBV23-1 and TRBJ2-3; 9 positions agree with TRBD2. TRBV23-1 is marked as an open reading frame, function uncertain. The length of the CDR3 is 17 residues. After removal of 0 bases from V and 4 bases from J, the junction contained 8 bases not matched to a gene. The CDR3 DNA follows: TGCGCCAGCAGTCAATCGATCTTGGCGGGGGGGGCAGATACGCAGTATTTT. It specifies CASSQSILAGGADTQYF.

CDR3 DNA sequence: TGTGCCAGCAGCTATTATTCCTTGGCCTCCTACAATGAGCAGTTCTTC. Its protein product is CASSYYSLASYNEQFF. The chain carries TRBV11-2 and TRBJ2-1; unclear D gene. This CDR3 contains 16 residues. V was clipped by 4 bases and J by 0 bases, with 13 bases between them. Germline CDR1 is SGHAT and CDR2 is FQNNGV.

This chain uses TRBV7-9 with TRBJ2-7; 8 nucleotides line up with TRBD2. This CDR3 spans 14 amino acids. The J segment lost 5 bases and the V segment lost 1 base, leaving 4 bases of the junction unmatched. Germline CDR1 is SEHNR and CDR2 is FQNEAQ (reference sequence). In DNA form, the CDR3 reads TGTGCCAGCAGCTTAGGACTAGCGAGGAACGAGCAGTACTTC. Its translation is CASSLGLARNEQYF.

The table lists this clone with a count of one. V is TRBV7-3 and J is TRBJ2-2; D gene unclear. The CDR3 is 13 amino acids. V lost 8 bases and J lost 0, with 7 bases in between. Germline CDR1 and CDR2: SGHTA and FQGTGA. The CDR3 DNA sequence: TGTGCCAGCTCAACAGCGAACACCGGGGAGCTGTTTTTT. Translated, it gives CASSTANTGELFF.

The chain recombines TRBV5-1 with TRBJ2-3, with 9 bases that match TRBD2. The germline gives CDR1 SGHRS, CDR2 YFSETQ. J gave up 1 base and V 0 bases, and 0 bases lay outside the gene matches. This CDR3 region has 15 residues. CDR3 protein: CASSLGLAGTDTQYF. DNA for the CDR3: TGCGCCAGCAGCTTGGGACTAGCGGGCACAGATACGCAGTATTTT.

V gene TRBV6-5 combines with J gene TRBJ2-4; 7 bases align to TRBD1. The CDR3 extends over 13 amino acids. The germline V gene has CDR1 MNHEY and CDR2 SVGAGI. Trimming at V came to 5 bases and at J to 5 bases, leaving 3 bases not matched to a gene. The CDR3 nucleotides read TGTGCCAGCAGTAGACAGGGTGAAAACATTCAGTACTTC. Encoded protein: CASSRQGENIQYF.

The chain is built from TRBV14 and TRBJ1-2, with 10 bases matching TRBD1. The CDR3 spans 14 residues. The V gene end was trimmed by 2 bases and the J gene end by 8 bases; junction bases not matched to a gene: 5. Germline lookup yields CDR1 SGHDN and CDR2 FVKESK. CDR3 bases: TGTGCCAGCAGCCAACTCGACAGGGGGCAGGGCTACACCTTC. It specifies CASSQLDRGQGYTF.

The CDR3 sequence is CAWRAARRTDTQYF. As DNA, the CDR3 is TGTGCCTGGAGAGCGGCCCGACGTACAGATACGCAGTATTTT. V gene TRBV30 combines with J gene TRBJ2-3; TRBD2 is a possible D gene (5 bases). Trimming took 3 bases from V and 3 from J, leaving 13 bases between them. This CDR3 comprises 14 residues. Germline V gene data show CDR1 as GTSNPN and CDR2 as SVGIG (reference sequence).

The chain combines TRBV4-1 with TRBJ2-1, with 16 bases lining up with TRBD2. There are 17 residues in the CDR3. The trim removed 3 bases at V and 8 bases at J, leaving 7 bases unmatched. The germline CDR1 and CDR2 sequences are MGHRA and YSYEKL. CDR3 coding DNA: TGCGCCAGCAGCCATATACCGGGACTAGCGGGGGGGGATGAGCAGTTCTTC. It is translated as CASSHIPGLAGGDEQFF.

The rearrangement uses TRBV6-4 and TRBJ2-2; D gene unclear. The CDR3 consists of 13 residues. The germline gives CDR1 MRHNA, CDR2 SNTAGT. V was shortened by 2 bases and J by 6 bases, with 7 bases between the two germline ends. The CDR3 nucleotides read TGTGCCAGCAGTGACGAGTTTCCCGGGGAGCTGTTTTTT. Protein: CASSDEFPGELFF.

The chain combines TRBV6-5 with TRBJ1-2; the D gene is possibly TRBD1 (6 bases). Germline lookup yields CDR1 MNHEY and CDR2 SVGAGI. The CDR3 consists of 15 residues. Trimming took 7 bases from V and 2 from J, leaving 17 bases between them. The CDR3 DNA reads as TGTGCCAGCAAGGGGGGGGCGAGGGACAACTATGGCTACACCTTC. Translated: CASKGGARDNYGYTF.

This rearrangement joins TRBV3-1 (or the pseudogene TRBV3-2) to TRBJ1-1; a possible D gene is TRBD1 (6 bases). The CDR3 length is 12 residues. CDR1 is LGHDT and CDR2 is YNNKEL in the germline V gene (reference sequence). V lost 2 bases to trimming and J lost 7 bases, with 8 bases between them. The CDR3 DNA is TGTGCCAGCAGCCAAAACAGGGATGAAGCTTTCTTT. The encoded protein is CASSQNRDEAFF.

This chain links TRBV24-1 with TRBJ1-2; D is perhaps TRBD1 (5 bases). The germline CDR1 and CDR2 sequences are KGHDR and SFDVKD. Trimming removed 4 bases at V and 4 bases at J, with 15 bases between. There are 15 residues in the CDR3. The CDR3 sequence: CATSDPTAGGYGYTF. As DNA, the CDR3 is TGTGCCACCAGTGACCCGACAGCGGGGGGCTATGGCTACACCTTC.

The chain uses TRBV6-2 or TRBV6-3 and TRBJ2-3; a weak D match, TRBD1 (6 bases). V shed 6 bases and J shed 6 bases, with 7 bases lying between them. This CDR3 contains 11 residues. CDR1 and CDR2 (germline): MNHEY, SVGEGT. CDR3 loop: CASSQGDTQYF. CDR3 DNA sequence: TGTGCCAGCAGCCAGGGGGATACGCAGTATTTT.

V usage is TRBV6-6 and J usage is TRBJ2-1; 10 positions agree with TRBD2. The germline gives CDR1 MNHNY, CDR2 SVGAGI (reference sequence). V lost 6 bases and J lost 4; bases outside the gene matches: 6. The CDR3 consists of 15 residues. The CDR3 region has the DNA TGTGCCAGCAGCCCCTCAGCGGGGGGGTACAATGAGCAGTTCTTC. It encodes CASSPSAGGYNEQFF.